This TCR beta chain derives from a study of blood T cell repertoires in COVID-19. On the study more broadly: In each case, the material was cDNA or gDNA derived from T cells, B-cell-depleted T cells, or PBMCs.

Clones were sequenced by immunoSEQ multiplex PCR, and TCRdb holds only the in-frame ones, with some missing. Of about 200,000 clones in the sample, roughly 84% are singletons; the top ten hold 7.5%. The sample holds a few counts of this clone. V shed 2 bases and J shed 5 bases, with 9 bases lying between them. CDR1 and CDR2 from the germline V gene are KGHSH and LQKENI. The CDR3 has 13 residues. Recruits, aged about 18 to 90 years, lived in around 24 US areas. Clinical history as reported by participants underpinned cohort assignment. This TCR was recovered from a man aged 40-49 years who had recovered from COVID-19. Source material: PBMCs or T cells enriched from blood (not recorded which). V gene TRBV18 combines with J gene TRBJ1-2; a possible D gene is TRBD1 (6 bases). CDR3 sequence: CASSPYREYGYTF. For the CDR3, the DNA is TGTGCCAGCTCACCATACAGGGAATATGGCTACACCTTC.